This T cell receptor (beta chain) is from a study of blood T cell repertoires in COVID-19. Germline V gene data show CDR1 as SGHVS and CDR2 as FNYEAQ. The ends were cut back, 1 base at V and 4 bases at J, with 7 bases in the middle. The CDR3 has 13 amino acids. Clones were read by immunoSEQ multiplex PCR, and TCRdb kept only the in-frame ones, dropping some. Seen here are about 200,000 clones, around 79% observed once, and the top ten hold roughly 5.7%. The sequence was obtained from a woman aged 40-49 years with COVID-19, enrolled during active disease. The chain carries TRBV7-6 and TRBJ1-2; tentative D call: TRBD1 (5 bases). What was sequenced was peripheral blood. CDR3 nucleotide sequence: TGTGCCAGCAGCTTAGACAGGATCTATGGCTACACCTTC. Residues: CASSLDRIYGYTF.